The rows below give T cell receptor beta chains drawn from one sample of a study of blood T cell repertoires in COVID-19. Sequenced by immunoSEQ multiplex PCR; TCRdb stores in-frame clones only, minus some. The sample contains 59,000 or so clones, 79% of which appear only once. Sequencing was done on a sample of peripheral blood. These receptors all stem from a man aged 55 to 70 with acute or convalescent COVID-19. Each CDR3 is given with its conserved first and last residue. D genes are given only for firm matches. A clone size is listed for some rows: how often the clone was seen (once, few, many), or a class if it is expanded.

V	D	size	J	CDR3	DNA
TRBV7-8	.	.	TRBJ2-7	CASSSFSYEQYF	TGTGCCAGCAGCTCCTTCTCCTACGAGCAGTACTTC
TRBV7-6	TRBD1	few	TRBJ1-4	CASKGGPAEKLFF	TGTGCCAGCAAAGGGGGCCCCGCTGAAAAACTGTTTTTT
TRBV5-1	TRBD1	few	TRBJ1-1	CASSQPRTGGAGNTEAFF	TGCGCCAGCAGCCAACCTCGGACAGGGGGGGCCGGGAACACTGAAGCTTTCTTT
TRBV11-2	.	.	TRBJ2-2	CASSLPGELFF	TGTGCCAGCAGTCTCCCCGGGGAGCTGTTTTTT
TRBV5-1	TRBD1	.	TRBJ1-2	CASRPGQGNYGYTF	TGCGCCAGCAGACCCGGACAGGGGAACTATGGCTACACCTTC
TRBV28	.	.	TRBJ1-2	CATRDNDYTF	TGTGCCACCCGGGACAATGACTACACCTTC
TRBV5-1	TRBD2	.	TRBJ2-1	CASSSREGYNEQFF	TGCGCCAGCAGCTCACGGGAGGGCTACAATGAGCAGTTCTTC
TRBV11-2	TRBD1	.	TRBJ1-2	CASSFRDSRGYTF	TGTGCCAGCAGCTTCCGGGACAGCCGGGGCTACACCTTC
TRBV9	TRBD1	.	TRBJ2-7	CASSGGGQGKGIYEQYF	TGTGCCAGCAGCGGAGGGGGACAGGGGAAAGGGATCTACGAGCAGTACTTC
TRBV2	TRBD2	.	TRBJ2-7	CASSENPPSGLLLEQYF	TGTGCCAGCAGTGAAAACCCGCCTAGCGGCCTCCTCCTTGAGCAGTACTTC
TRBV13	.	.	TRBJ2-1	CASSFHDTNNEQFF	TGTGCCAGCAGCTTTCATGACACGAACAATGAGCAGTTCTTC
TRBV19	.	.	TRBJ1-1	CASSWRGAEAFF	TGTGCCAGTAGTTGGCGGGGAGCTGAAGCTTTCTTT
TRBV7-9	TRBD1	.	TRBJ1-2	CASSLTGIDYGYTF	TGTGCCAGCAGCTTGACAGGGATTGACTATGGCTACACCTTC
TRBV6-6	.	few	TRBJ2-1	CASSLAGGNEQFF	TGTGCCAGCAGCCTCGCCGGGGGAAATGAGCAGTTCTTC
TRBV28	TRBD1	.	TRBJ1-2	CASSTGTGSGYGYTF	TGTGCCAGCAGTACAGGGACAGGGTCGGGCTATGGCTACACCTTC
TRBV10-3	TRBD1	.	TRBJ2-7	CATSDRGSYEQYF	TGTGCCACCAGCGACAGGGGGTCCTACGAGCAGTACTTC
TRBV7-2	.	.	TRBJ1-1	CASSSPTWKTEAFF	TGTGCCAGCAGCTCCCCGACTTGGAAGACTGAAGCTTTCTTT
TRBV5-4	.	once	TRBJ2-5	CASSLGSSKETQYF	TGTGCCAGCAGCTTGGGTAGCAGTAAAGAGACCCAGTACTTC
TRBV9	.	.	TRBJ2-1	CASSVGTFPLYNEQFF	TGTGCCAGCAGCGTAGGAACTTTTCCCCTCTACAATGAGCAGTTCTTC
TRBV7-8	TRBD2	.	TRBJ2-3	CASTHVRDYYTDTQYF	TGTGCCAGCACCCACGTACGGGACTACTACACAGATACGCAGTATTTT